This T cell receptor (beta chain) appears in the sequencing data of a study of T cells in Graves' hyperthyroidism and ophthalmopathy (dated by TCRdb to about 2019). Some background on the complete study: Peripheral blood samples were taken at initial diagnosis, before any treatment was given. Following sampling, methimazole starting at 30 mg daily was given to hyperthyroidism patients, and high-dose intravenous methylprednisolone was given to ophthalmopathy patients. TCR Vbeta CDR3 sequencing of 130 to 150 peripheral blood samples (about 45 ophthalmopathy, 75 or so hyperthyroidism and approximately 17 progressor patients) is reported in the paper. The 75 to 100 discovery patients were randomly split 7:3 into training and test sets. Prospective prediction of ophthalmopathy was tested in an independent validation cohort of approximately 19 hyperthyroidism patients and 17 patients who later progressed to ophthalmopathy. TCR V-J signatures able to tell the groups apart were searched for in a discovery cohort of 100 patients, of whom over 40 had Graves' ophthalmopathy and roughly 57 had stable Graves' hyperthyroidism. Thyroid tissue and blood T-cell repertoires from about six Graves' hyperthyroidism patients were also compared in the study. The investigation overall reported the following: Most expanded thyroid clonotypes (frequency above 0.001) were also detected in blood, suggesting blood repertoires may reflect thyroid immune responses. A 13 V-J signature model separated ophthalmopathy from stable hyperthyroidism, with roughly 88% sensitivity and just under 84% specificity in cross-validation and 80%/75% in testing. No statistical method was used to set the sample size in advance, and investigators knew the group allocation. During validation, the model predicted progression to ophthalmopathy a median of approximately 7 months ahead of onset, with almost 71% sensitivity and about 72% specificity.

A few counts support this clonotype. This clone's antigen is unknown. The input lacks base qualities; no much larger clone sits a single base away. V was cut back by 1 base and J by 3 bases, leaving a gap of 12 bases between them. The germline V gene (reference sequence) specifies LNHDA as CDR1 and SQIVND as CDR2. From the cysteine up to the phenylalanine, the CDR3 has a length of 15 residues. Of the read, only the CDR3 DNA is kept; its 45 bases are in frame from base 1. Hyperthyroidism patients were aged 18 to 65 years and newly diagnosed, with disease duration of less than 2 months. Patients with uncontrolled infections, other autoimmune diseases, pregnancy or lactation were excluded. Diagnoses relied on clinical symptoms, serum thyroxine and TRAb, thyroid ultrasound and orbital computed tomography. Blood from progressor patients was collected at the time of first diagnosis with hyperthyroidism, before any ophthalmopathy symptoms had appeared. PBMCs were separated from around 9.1 ml of fresh peripheral blood using Ficoll-Paque density gradient centrifugation. Patients classed as progressors first received a Graves' hyperthyroidism diagnosis and then went on to develop ophthalmopathy during follow-up. Total RNA was extracted with Trizol reagent, and quality was checked on an Agilent 2100 Bioanalyzer.

Amplification of TCR beta CDR3 regions was carried out from RNA transcripts. For the first round of RT-PCR on the TCR CDR3, the HTBI primer set was used together with the Qiagen OneStep RT-PCR kit. A second multiplex PCR round built the libraries, followed by size selection and purification. The libraries were sequenced on an Illumina HiSeq2000 using paired-end 100 bp reads. In the authors' own workflow: SOAPnuke was used to process the raw data, removing reads that contained adapters or uncalled bases, had a mean Phred below 15, or lacked an exact match to the constant primer or identifier. COPE v1.2.5 was used to merge the high-quality paired reads, and each unique nucleotide sequence was defined as a clonotype. MiTCR v1.1 was used to align clonotypes to the IMGT TRBV, TRBD and TRBJ reference segments. The analysis was restricted to V-J combinations with a frequency above 0.0001, which together covered just over 99% of the repertoires. A TCS score was defined as the ratio of F50 (clonal expansion) to E x V (chaos), with BLOSUM62-based TCRdist applied between CDR3 peptides within each V-J. Welch's t-statistics and random forest reduced several hundred V-J features to 10 to 15, which were used in a naive Bayes classifier (R e1071). The public sequencing data were trimmed at Q25 with fastp and processed into clonotypes with MiXCR by TCRdb, which kept only in-frame beta chains. Rows are combined by CDR3 protein, so each entry shows the most common genes and DNA. The V and J calls were not made by the authors but by TCRdb's processing. Recorded for this sample are 250,000 or so distinct CDR3 sequences; more than 14% of them occurred a single time. About an eighth of the sample is in the top ten clones.

Rearrangement joined TRBV19 to TRBJ1-1; TRBD1 could be the D gene, as 6 bases match. This TCR was sampled from a woman in her forties with Graves' hyperthyroidism that later progressed to Graves' ophthalmopathy. Material for sequencing was blood. The DNA sequence reads TGTGCCAGTAGTATAGTCACAGGGAGGGACACTGAAGCTTTCTTT. Translated, this gives CASSIVTGRDTEAFF. The entire variable domain, with the stretches around the CDR3 drawn from the reference TRBV19 and TRBJ1-1 proteins, is DGGITQSPKYLFRKEGQNVTLSCEQNLNHDAMYWYRQDPGQGLRLIYYSQIVNDFQKGDIAEGYSVSREKKESFPLTVTSAQKNPTAFYLCASSIVTGRDTEAFFGQGTRLTVV.